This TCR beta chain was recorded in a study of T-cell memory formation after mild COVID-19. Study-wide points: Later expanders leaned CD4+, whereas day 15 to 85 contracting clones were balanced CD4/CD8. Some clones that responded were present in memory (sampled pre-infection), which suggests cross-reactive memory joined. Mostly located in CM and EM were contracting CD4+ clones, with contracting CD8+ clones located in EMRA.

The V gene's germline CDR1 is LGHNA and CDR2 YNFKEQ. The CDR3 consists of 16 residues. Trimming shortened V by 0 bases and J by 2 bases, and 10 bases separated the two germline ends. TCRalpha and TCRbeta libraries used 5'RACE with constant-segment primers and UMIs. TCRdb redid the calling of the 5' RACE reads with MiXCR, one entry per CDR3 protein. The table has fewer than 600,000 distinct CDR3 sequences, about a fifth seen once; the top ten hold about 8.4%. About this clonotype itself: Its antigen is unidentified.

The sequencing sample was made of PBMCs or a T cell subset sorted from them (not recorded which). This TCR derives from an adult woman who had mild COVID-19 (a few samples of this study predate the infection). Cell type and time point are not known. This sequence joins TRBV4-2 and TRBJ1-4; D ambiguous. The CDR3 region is CASSQDQRPTNEKLFF. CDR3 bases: TGTGCCAGCAGCCAAGATCAACGGCCGACTAATGAAAAACTGTTTTTT.